This is a list of T cell receptor beta chains from one sample in a study of siplizumab effects on memory and regulatory T cells. The data were produced by immunoSEQ multiplex PCR, yet TCRdb's version contains in-frame clones alone and is incomplete. This table holds approximately 100,000 clones, 93% found once. Sequencing input: Tregs sorted from blood. The receptor source for this set is a human donor in good health. CDR3s include the opening cysteine and the closing phenylalanine or tryptophan. Fields, in order: clone size, D gene, V gene, J gene, CDR3 protein, CDR3 DNA. D genes are given only for firm matches. The size field is filled for only some rows; it gives once, few, many or a size class.

>once|-|TRBV11-1|TRBJ1-1
CASSLAVGTEAFF
TGTGCCAGCAGCTTAGCGGTGGGGACTGAAGCTTTCTTT
>-|-|TRBV19|TRBJ2-2
CASSMVNTGELFF
TGTGCCAGTAGTATGGTGAACACCGGGGAGCTGTTTTTT
>-|-|TRBV7-8|TRBJ2-2
CASSSWLAGELFF
TGTGCCAGCAGCTCGTGGTTGGCCGGGGAGCTGTTTTTT
>-|TRBD2|TRBV6-5|TRBJ2-3
CASRPGLATDTQYF
TGTGCCAGCAGACCGGGACTAGCTACAGATACGCAGTATTTT
>-|-|TRBV19|TRBJ2-1
CASIAGRDSYNEQFF
TGTGCCAGTATAGCAGGGCGGGATTCCTACAATGAGCAGTTCTTC
>-|-|TRBV6-1|TRBJ1-4
CASSMAGPNEKLFF
TGTGCCAGCAGTATGGCAGGGCCTAATGAAAAACTGTTTTTT
>-|TRBD1|TRBV5-1|TRBJ2-3
CASSLTGADTQYF
TGCGCCAGCAGCCTAACAGGGGCCGATACGCAGTATTTT
>-|-|TRBV11-3|TRBJ2-7
CASSVMGGAHPYEQYF
TGTGCCAGCAGCGTGATGGGCGGGGCCCATCCATACGAGCAGTACTTC
>-|TRBD1|TRBV6-5|TRBJ2-2
CASRGTGAFAGELFF
TGTGCCAGCAGGGGGACAGGGGCCTTTGCCGGGGAGCTGTTTTTT
>-|-|TRBV10-3|TRBJ1-3
CAISESVQGSGNTIYF
TGTGCCATCAGTGAGTCGGTCCAGGGCTCTGGAAACACCATATATTTT
>once|TRBD1|TRBV5-1|TRBJ1-6
CASSTQTGGNSPLHF
TGCGCCAGCAGCACACAGACAGGGGGGAATTCACCCCTCCACTTT
>-|-|TRBV19|TRBJ2-7
CASLKGASYEQYF
TGTGCCAGTCTTAAGGGCGCCTCCTACGAGCAGTACTTC
>-|TRBD2|TRBV5-1|TRBJ2-7
CASSLGRTSGISYEQYF
TGCGCCAGCAGCTTGGGTAGGACTAGCGGGATCTCCTACGAGCAGTACTTC
>once|TRBD1|TRBV5-1|TRBJ2-5
CASSRGQWGGETQYF
TGCGCCAGCAGCCGGGGACAGTGGGGTGGGGAGACCCAGTACTTC
>-|-|TRBV29-1|TRBJ1-2
CSVEEWPGLGYTF
TGCAGCGTTGAGGAGTGGCCTGGGTTGGGCTACACCTTC
>few|TRBD1|TRBV11-2|TRBJ1-6
CASGTRTGLHF
TGTGCCAGCGGCACCAGGACAGGGCTCCACTTT
>-|-|TRBV7-9|TRBJ1-1
CASSLSGGRAFF
TGTGCCAGCAGCTTATCCGGGGGTAGAGCTTTCTTT
>-|TRBD2|TRBV5-8|TRBJ2-1
CASSLGLDYNEQFF
TGTGCCAGCAGCTTAGGACTAGACTACAATGAGCAGTTCTTC
>-|-|TRBV15|TRBJ2-4
CATSRAGGLGIQYF
TGTGCCACCAGCAGAGCGGGGGGCTTAGGAATTCAGTACTTC
>few|-|TRBV7-9|TRBJ1-2
CASSPGPGGYGYTF
TGTGCCAGCAGCCCAGGCCCAGGAGGGTATGGCTACACCTTC
>-|-|TRBV19|TRBJ2-5
CASAFSGWGETQYF
TGTGCCAGCGCATTTTCGGGGTGGGGAGAGACCCAGTACTTC
>-|-|TRBV7-6|TRBJ2-3
CASSSTVGSTDTQYF
TGTGCCAGCAGCTCGACTGTGGGTTCCACAGATACGCAGTATTTT
>-|TRBD1|TRBV9|TRBJ1-4
CASSGTNRGKLFF
TGTGCCAGCAGCGGAACGAACAGGGGAAAACTGTTTTTT
>once|TRBD2|TRBV14|TRBJ2-7
CASSPRLAGNYEQYF
TGTGCCAGCAGCCCCCGGCTAGCGGGAAACTACGAGCAGTACTTC
>-|-|TRBV5-1|TRBJ2-2
CASSFDGSTGELFF
TGCGCCAGCAGCTTCGACGGATCCACCGGGGAGCTGTTTTTT
>-|-|TRBV30|TRBJ2-5
CAWSPGETQYF
TGTGCCTGGAGTCCGGGGGAGACCCAGTACTTC
>-|TRBD1|TRBV2|TRBJ1-1
CAILRQGRTEAFF
TGTGCCATCCTACGACAGGGTAGGACTGAAGCTTTCTTT
>-|TRBD1|TRBV7-3|TRBJ1-1
CASSPTGDFTEAFF
TGTGCCAGCAGCCCGACAGGGGATTTCACTGAAGCTTTCTTT
>-|-|TRBV7-3|TRBJ1-1
CASGLGGVNTEAFF
TGTGCCAGTGGGCTGGGAGGAGTGAACACTGAAGCTTTCTTT
>-|TRBD1|TRBV6-6|TRBJ2-7
CASRPGQNSYEQYF
TGTGCCAGCAGGCCGGGACAGAACTCCTACGAGCAGTACTTC
>-|-|TRBV18|TRBJ2-3
CASSPEGDTQYF
TGTGCCAGCTCACCGGAAGGTGATACGCAGTATTTT
>-|-|TRBV23-1|TRBJ2-7
CASSPPQGGFDEQYF
TGCGCCAGCAGTCCTCCACAGGGAGGGTTCGACGAGCAGTACTTC
>-|-|TRBV5-1|TRBJ1-1
CASSSGLAMNTEAFF
TGTGCCAGCAGCTCGGGACTGGCCATGAACACTGAAGCTTTCTTT
>-|-|TRBV10-3|TRBJ2-2
CAISSGSGELFF
TGTGCCATCAGCTCCGGCAGCGGGGAGCTGTTTTTT
>-|-|TRBV5-8|TRBJ1-6
CASSSRSYNSPLHF
TGTGCCAGCAGCTCCCGATCCTATAATTCACCCCTCCACTTT
>once|TRBD1|TRBV19|TRBJ1-1
CASSTRQGLDQNTEAFF
TGTGCCAGTAGTACCCGACAGGGTCTAGACCAAAACACTGAAGCTTTCTTT
>-|-|TRBV21-1|TRBJ2-5
CASSRVPNGSQETQYF
TGTGCCAGCAGCAGGGTCCCCAACGGATCCCAAGAGACCCAGTACTTC
>-|TRBD1|TRBV6-6|TRBJ2-7
CASSYRDSLSEQYF
TGTGCCAGCAGTTATAGGGACAGCCTGAGCGAGCAGTACTTC
>-|-|TRBV30|TRBJ2-3
CAWSVWGAGLTDTQYF
TGTGCCTGGAGTGTATGGGGCGCGGGACTCACAGATACGCAGTATTTT
>-|TRBD2|TRBV11-3|TRBJ2-1
CASSPQTSGGPQFF
TGTGCCAGCAGCCCCCAGACTAGCGGGGGCCCACAGTTCTTC
>-|TRBD2|TRBV11-3|TRBJ2-5
CASSPPGLGETQYF
TGTGCCAGCAGCCCCCCGGGACTAGGGGAGACCCAGTACTTC
>-|-|TRBV15|TRBJ2-5
CATSREETQYF
TGTGCCACCAGCAGAGAAGAGACCCAGTACTTC
>-|-|TRBV18|TRBJ1-1
CASSPHPENTEAFF
TGTGCCAGCTCACCACATCCGGAGAACACTGAAGCTTTCTTT